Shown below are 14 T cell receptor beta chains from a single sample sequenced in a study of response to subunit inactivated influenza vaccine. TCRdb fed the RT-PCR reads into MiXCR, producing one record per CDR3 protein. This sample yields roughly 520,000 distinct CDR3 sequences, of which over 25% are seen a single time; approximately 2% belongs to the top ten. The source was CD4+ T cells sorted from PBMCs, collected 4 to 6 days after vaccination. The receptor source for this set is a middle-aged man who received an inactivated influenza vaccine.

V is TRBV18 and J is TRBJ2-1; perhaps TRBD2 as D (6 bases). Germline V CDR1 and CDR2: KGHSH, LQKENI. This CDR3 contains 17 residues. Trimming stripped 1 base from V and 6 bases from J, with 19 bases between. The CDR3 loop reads CASSPRSGRALANEQFF. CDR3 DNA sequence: TGTGCCAGCTCACCACGGTCTGGACGGGCACTAGCCAATGAGCAGTTCTTC.

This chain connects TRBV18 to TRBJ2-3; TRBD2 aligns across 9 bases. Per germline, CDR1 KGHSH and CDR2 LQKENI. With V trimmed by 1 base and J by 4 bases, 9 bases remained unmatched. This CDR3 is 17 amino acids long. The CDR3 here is CASSPRLRTSESDTQYF. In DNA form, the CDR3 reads TGTGCCAGCTCACCACGCTTACGGACTAGCGAATCAGATACGCAGTATTTT.

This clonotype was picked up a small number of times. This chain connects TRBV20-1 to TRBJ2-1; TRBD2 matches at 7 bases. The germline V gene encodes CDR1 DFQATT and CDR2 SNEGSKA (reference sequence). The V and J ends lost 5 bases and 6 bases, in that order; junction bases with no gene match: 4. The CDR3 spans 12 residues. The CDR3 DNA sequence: TGCAGTGCTTGGTCGGGGGGCAATGAGCAGTTCTTC. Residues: CSAWSGGNEQFF.

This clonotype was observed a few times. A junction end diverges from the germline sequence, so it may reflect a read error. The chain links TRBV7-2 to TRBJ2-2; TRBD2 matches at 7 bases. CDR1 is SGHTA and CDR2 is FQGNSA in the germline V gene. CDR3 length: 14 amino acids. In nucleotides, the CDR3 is TGTGCCAGCAGCTCGACTAGCTACACCGGGGACCTGTTTTTT. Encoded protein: CASSSTSYTGDLFF.

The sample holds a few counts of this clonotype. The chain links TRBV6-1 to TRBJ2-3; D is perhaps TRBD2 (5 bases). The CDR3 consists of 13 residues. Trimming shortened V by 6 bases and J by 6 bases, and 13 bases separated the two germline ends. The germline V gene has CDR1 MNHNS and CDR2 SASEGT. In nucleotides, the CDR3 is TGTGCCAGCAGCCACCGAACGGGGGATACGCAGTATTTT. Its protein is CASSHRTGDTQYF.

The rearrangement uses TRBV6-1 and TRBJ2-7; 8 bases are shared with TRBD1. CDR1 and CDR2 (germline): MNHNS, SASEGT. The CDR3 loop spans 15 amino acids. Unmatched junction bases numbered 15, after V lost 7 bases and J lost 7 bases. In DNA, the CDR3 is TGTGCCAGCACCGTAGGGTGGACAGGGCGAGATGAGCAGTACTTC. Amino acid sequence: CASTVGWTGRDEQYF.

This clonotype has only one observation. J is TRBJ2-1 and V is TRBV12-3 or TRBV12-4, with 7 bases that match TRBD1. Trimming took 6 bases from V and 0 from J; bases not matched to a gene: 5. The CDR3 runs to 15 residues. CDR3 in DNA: TGTGCCAGCAGGTTTTCAGGGGGCTCCTACAATGAGCAGTTCTTC. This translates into CASRFSGGSYNEQFF.

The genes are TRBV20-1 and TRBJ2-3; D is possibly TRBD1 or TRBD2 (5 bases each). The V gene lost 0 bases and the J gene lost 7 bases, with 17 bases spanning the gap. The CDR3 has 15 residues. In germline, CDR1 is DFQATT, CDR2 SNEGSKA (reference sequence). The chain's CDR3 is CSARDPKMGTNTQYF. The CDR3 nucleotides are TGCAGTGCTAGAGATCCGAAGATGGGGACCAATACGCAGTATTTT.

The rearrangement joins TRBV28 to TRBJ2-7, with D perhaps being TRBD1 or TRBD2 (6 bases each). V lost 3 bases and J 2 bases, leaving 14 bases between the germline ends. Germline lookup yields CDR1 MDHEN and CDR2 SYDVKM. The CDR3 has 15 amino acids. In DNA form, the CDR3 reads TGTGCCAGCAGTTTGGGGGGACAACCTGCCTACGAGCAGTACTTC. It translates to CASSLGGQPAYEQYF.

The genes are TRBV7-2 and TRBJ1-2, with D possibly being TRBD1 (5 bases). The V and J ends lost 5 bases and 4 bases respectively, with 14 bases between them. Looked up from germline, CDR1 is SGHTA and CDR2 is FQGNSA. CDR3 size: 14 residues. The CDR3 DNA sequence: TGTGCCAGCAGCCCGGGAACCGGGACCTATGGCTACACCTTC. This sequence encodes CASSPGTGTYGYTF.

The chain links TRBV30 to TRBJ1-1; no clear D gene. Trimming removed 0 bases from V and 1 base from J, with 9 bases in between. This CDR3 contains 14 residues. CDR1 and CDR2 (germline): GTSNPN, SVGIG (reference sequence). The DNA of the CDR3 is TGTGCCTGGAGTGTAAACAGCTGGAACACTGAAGCTTTCTTT. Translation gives CAWSVNSWNTEAFF.

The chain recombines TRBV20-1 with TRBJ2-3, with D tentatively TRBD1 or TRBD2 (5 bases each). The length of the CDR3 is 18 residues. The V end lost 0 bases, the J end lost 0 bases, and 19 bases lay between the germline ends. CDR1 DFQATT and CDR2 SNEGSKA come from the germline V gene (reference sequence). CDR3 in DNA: TGCAGTGCTAGAGATTTGGGGGAGAACTCTTATAGCACAGATACGCAGTATTTT. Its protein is CSARDLGENSYSTDTQYF.

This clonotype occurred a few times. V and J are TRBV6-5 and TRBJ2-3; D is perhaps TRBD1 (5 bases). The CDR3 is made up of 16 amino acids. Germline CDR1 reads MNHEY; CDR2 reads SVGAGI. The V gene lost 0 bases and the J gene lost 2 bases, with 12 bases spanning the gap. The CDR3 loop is CASSYSGQGNTDTQYF. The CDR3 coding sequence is TGTGCCAGCAGTTACTCTGGGCAGGGAAACACAGATACGCAGTATTTT.

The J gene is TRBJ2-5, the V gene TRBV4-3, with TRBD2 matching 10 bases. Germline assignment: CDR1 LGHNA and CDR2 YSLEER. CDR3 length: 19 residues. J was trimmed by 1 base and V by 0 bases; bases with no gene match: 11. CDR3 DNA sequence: TGCGCCAGCAGCCAAGAACCAGCGGGGGGGCCCGGTTCCCAAGAGACCCAGTACTTC. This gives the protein CASSQEPAGGPGSQETQYF.